This TCR beta chain derives from a study of cytotoxic CD8 clonotypes in ibrutinib-treated CLL. For the study at large: After treatment lasting a median about twelve months, range 6 to 36, response samples were collected. Overall study results and limits: Public clonotypes, an uncommon group, contracted or remained stable on treatment. Baseline clonality, above age-matched healthy donor levels, tracked circulating CD8+ T-cell counts.

Investigators sought sequencing depths of between 1 in 200,000 and 1 in 1 million T cells. The data were produced by immunoSEQ multiplex PCR, yet TCRdb's version contains in-frame clones alone and is incomplete. The sample carries 250,000 to 350,000 clones, about 72% recorded once. There are 14 residues in the CDR3. CDR1 is ENHRY, CDR2 SYGVKD, per germline. Trimming removed 4 bases from V and 4 bases from J, with 14 bases in between. As concerns this clone: The target antigen is unknown.

The receptor comes from a human donor with chronic lymphocytic leukemia. This material consisted of PBMCs, taken at disease progression, from a patient treated with ibrutinib. The chain joins TRBV10-3 to TRBJ2-7, with D possibly matching TRBD2 (6 bases). This chain's CDR3 is CAISGLGTGYEQYF. In nucleotides, the CDR3 is TGTGCCATCAGTGGTCTTGGGACTGGATACGAGCAGTACTTC.